This is a list of T cell receptor beta chains from one sample in a study of T cell repertoires in cytomegalovirus infection. TCRdb called the reads again in MiXCR, with one record for every CDR3 protein. The sample lists around 350,000 distinct CDR3 sequences; 15% to 20% were seen once. The sequencing sample was made of PBMCs. All receptors derive from a human donor in good health (CMV status not recorded). Some clones in this sample may be carry-over from other donors' samples. CDR3s include the opening cysteine and the closing phenylalanine or tryptophan. A D gene is named only where the DNA matches it firmly. Clone sizes are given selectively: once, few, many, or a class where the clone is expanded.

DNA: TGCAGCGTTGGGGTGACGGGACAGGGCTCTGAAGCTTTCTTT
CDR3: CSVGVTGQGSEAFF
J: TRBJ1-1
length: 14
D: TRBD1
V: TRBV29-1
size: .

DNA: TGTGCCAGTAATTTCGGGACAGAGAACTATGGCTACACCTTC
CDR3: CASNFGTENYGYTF
J: TRBJ1-2
length: 14
D: TRBD1
V: TRBV19
size: few

DNA: TGTGCCAGCAGCCCCAGGCCCCTCTCTAGCGGGCGAAGGGGCACAGATACGCAGTATTTT
CDR3: CASSPRPLSSGRRGTDTQYF
J: TRBJ2-3
length: 20
D: TRBD2
V: TRBV7-6
size: many

DNA: TGTGCCAGCAGCTTGGCTGGGGGACTGGACTATGGCTACACCTTC
CDR3: CASSLAGGLDYGYTF
J: TRBJ1-2
length: 15
D: .
V: TRBV5-5
size: .

DNA: TGTGCCAGTAGTATCATTGCGGCTACCTACAATGAGCAGTTCTTC
CDR3: CASSIIAATYNEQFF
J: TRBJ2-1
length: 15
D: .
V: TRBV19
size: few

DNA: TGCGCCAGCAGTGAGTCGGGGGGCTACACCTTC
CDR3: CASSESGGYTF
J: TRBJ1-2
length: 11
D: .
V: TRBV10-2
size: .

DNA: TGTGCCAGTATGACCTCCTGGGGAGATTTCCCAGAGCAGTTCTTC
CDR3: CASMTSWGDFPEQFF
J: TRBJ2-1
length: 15
D: .
V: TRBV19
size: .

DNA: TGTGCCAGCAGCTCCAACCTGAGTCCATATGGCTACACCTTC
CDR3: CASSSNLSPYGYTF
J: TRBJ1-2
length: 14
D: .
V: TRBV7-8
size: many

DNA: TGTGCCAGCAGTGCTCCGGGACAAATATGGTATGGCTACACCTTC
CDR3: CASSAPGQIWYGYTF
J: TRBJ1-2
length: 15
D: .
V: TRBV25-1
size: .

DNA: TGCAGTGCTAGAGACCCCGACGGGGCTTTCTTT
CDR3: CSARDPDGAFF
J: TRBJ1-1
length: 11
D: .
V: TRBV20-1
size: .

DNA: TGCAGTGCTAGGGGCCCCTGGGGACAACCAAACCAAGAGACCCAGTACTTC
CDR3: CSARGPWGQPNQETQYF
J: TRBJ2-5
length: 17
D: .
V: TRBV20-1
size: many

DNA: TGTGCCAGCAGCTTACCGACAGCCTATGGCTACACCTTC
CDR3: CASSLPTAYGYTF
J: TRBJ1-2
length: 13
D: .
V: TRBV5-6
size: .

DNA: TGTGCCAGCAGTTACTTAGGGGACGGCTATGGCTACACCTTC
CDR3: CASSYLGDGYGYTF
J: TRBJ1-2
length: 14
D: .
V: TRBV6-2/TRBV6-3
size: .

DNA: TGTGCCAGCAGCAGCCGGACTAGGGGCACCGGGGAGCTGTTTTTT
CDR3: CASSSRTRGTGELFF
J: TRBJ2-2
length: 15
D: TRBD2
V: TRBV27
size: few

DNA: TGTGCCAGCAGCTTCGGGAGATCGGGGTCCTACAATGAGCAGTTCTTC
CDR3: CASSFGRSGSYNEQFF
J: TRBJ2-1
length: 16
D: .
V: TRBV7-2
size: many

DNA: TGTGCCAGCAGTTTCCCCCCCCTTTACAATGAGCAGTTCTTC
CDR3: CASSFPPLYNEQFF
J: TRBJ2-1
length: 14
D: .
V: TRBV12-3/TRBV12-4
size: many

DNA: TGTGCCAGTAGTATGAGACTAGCGGGGGAACACTACGAGCAGTACTTC
CDR3: CASSMRLAGEHYEQYF
J: TRBJ2-7
length: 16
D: TRBD2
V: TRBV19
size: many

DNA: TGCGCCAGCAGCTTGGAAGGTAGCGGGGGGTTCTACAATGAGCAGTTCTTC
CDR3: CASSLEGSGGFYNEQFF
J: TRBJ2-1
length: 17
D: TRBD2
V: TRBV5-1
size: many

DNA: TGCAGTGCTTCCGCGTTAGCGGGGGCCTACAATGAGCAGTTCTTC
CDR3: CSASALAGAYNEQFF
J: TRBJ2-1
length: 15
D: TRBD2
V: TRBV20-1
size: .

DNA: TGTGCCAGCAGCTCTAGCGGGACGGTAGCCAAAAACATTCAGTACTTC
CDR3: CASSSSGTVAKNIQYF
J: TRBJ2-4
length: 16
D: TRBD2
V: TRBV7-2
size: many

DNA: TGTGCCAGCACTTCCGGGACAAGTAACACCGGGGAGCTGTTTTTT
CDR3: CASTSGTSNTGELFF
J: TRBJ2-2
length: 15
D: .
V: TRBV7-9
size: many

DNA: TGTGCCAGCAGCTTCCGTTCGGACAGGGAGAATCAGCCCCAGCATTTT
CDR3: CASSFRSDRENQPQHF
J: TRBJ1-5
length: 16
D: TRBD1
V: TRBV7-4
size: many

DNA: TGTGCCAGCAGGTTGGAGACCCAGTACTTC
CDR3: CASRLETQYF
J: TRBJ2-5
length: 10
D: .
V: TRBV7-2
size: .

DNA: TGCGCCAGCAGCTCCCCACAGGGAAACACTGAAGCTTTCTTT
CDR3: CASSSPQGNTEAFF
J: TRBJ1-1
length: 14
D: .
V: TRBV5-1
size: few

DNA: TGTGCCAGCAGCCATCGGACAGGGGGAGGCGAGCAGTACTTC
CDR3: CASSHRTGGGEQYF
J: TRBJ2-7
length: 14
D: TRBD1
V: TRBV6-5
size: few

DNA: TGCGCCAGCACCGGGACAGCATCCTACGAGCAGTACTTC
CDR3: CASTGTASYEQYF
J: TRBJ2-7
length: 13
D: TRBD1
V: TRBV5-1
size: many

DNA: TGTGCCAGCAGCTTAGCTCTCTCGGCCGGAGGTTCACCCCTCCACTTT
CDR3: CASSLALSAGGSPLHF
J: TRBJ1-6
length: 16
D: .
V: TRBV7-2
size: many

DNA: TGCGCCAGCAGCCAAGACATCAGTTGGGAGACCCAGTACTTC
CDR3: CASSQDISWETQYF
J: TRBJ2-5
length: 14
D: .
V: TRBV4-1
size: .

DNA: TGCAGTGCCAACTCCCCCGGGGGCGGGGGGTACGAGCAGTACTTC
CDR3: CSANSPGGGGYEQYF
J: TRBJ2-7
length: 15
D: TRBD2
V: TRBV20-1
size: .

DNA: TGTGCCAGCAGTTTGTTGGGGAGTCAGCCCCAGCATTTT
CDR3: CASSLLGSQPQHF
J: TRBJ1-5
length: 13
D: .
V: TRBV12-3/TRBV12-4
size: few

DNA: TGTGCCAGCAGTTTGCGGCAACACAATGAGCAGTTCTTC
CDR3: CASSLRQHNEQFF
J: TRBJ2-1
length: 13
D: .
V: TRBV28
size: few

DNA: TGTGCCAGCAGCTTTACCGGGACTTTCCCGTACGAGCAGTACTTC
CDR3: CASSFTGTFPYEQYF
J: TRBJ2-7
length: 15
D: .
V: TRBV7-2
size: many

DNA: TGTGCCAGCAGCGGGGACGGAAACTATGGCTACACCTTC
CDR3: CASSGDGNYGYTF
J: TRBJ1-2
length: 13
D: .
V: TRBV9
size: few

DNA: TGTGCCAGCAGCCTCTCCAGGGGTGTTCCGGAGACCCAGTACTTC
CDR3: CASSLSRGVPETQYF
J: TRBJ2-5
length: 15
D: .
V: TRBV7-2
size: many

DNA: TGTGCCAGCAGCTTAGGGCTCGAAACAGAGACCCAGTACTTC
CDR3: CASSLGLETETQYF
J: TRBJ2-5
length: 14
D: .
V: TRBV7-9
size: few

DNA: TGCAGTGCTAGTGCCCCGCTAGTTAACATTCAGTACTTC
CDR3: CSASAPLVNIQYF
J: TRBJ2-4
length: 13
D: .
V: TRBV20-1
size: .

DNA: TGCAGTGCTGGCGATGGGGGTTATGCTGAAAAACTGTTTTTT
CDR3: CSAGDGGYAEKLFF
J: TRBJ1-4
length: 14
D: .
V: TRBV20-1
size: .

DNA: TGTGCCAGCAGTTACTTTCCCCGGGATACGCAGTATTTT
CDR3: CASSYFPRDTQYF
J: TRBJ2-3
length: 13
D: .
V: TRBV6-5
size: .

DNA: TGCAGTGCCAAGGCCGGGGGGCCCCTCACTGAAGCTTTCTTT
CDR3: CSAKAGGPLTEAFF
J: TRBJ1-1
length: 14
D: .
V: TRBV20-1
size: .

DNA: TGTGCCAGCAGCTCAAACCTCGGACAGGGGAGGAATGAGCAGTTCTTC
CDR3: CASSSNLGQGRNEQFF
J: TRBJ2-1
length: 16
D: TRBD1
V: TRBV7-9
size: few

DNA: TGCGCCAGCAGCTTGGACCTGGCTGGGCGTGGCTACACCTTC
CDR3: CASSLDLAGRGYTF
J: TRBJ1-2
length: 14
D: .
V: TRBV5-1
size: .

DNA: TGTGCCAGTAGTATGTTCTTCAGGGCGCGGAGTCAGCCCCAGCATTTT
CDR3: CASSMFFRARSQPQHF
J: TRBJ1-5
length: 16
D: .
V: TRBV19
size: .

DNA: TGCAGCATGGGAGGGGCAGATGAAAAACTGTTTTTT
CDR3: CSMGGADEKLFF
J: TRBJ1-4
length: 12
D: .
V: TRBV29-1
size: .

DNA: TGTGCCAGCAGCTTACTGGGGAGAGATACGCAGTATTTT
CDR3: CASSLLGRDTQYF
J: TRBJ2-3
length: 13
D: .
V: TRBV7-8
size: .

DNA: TGCGCCAGCAGCCAAGTTCCGACAGGGGGGTTAAAAAACATTCAGTACTTC
CDR3: CASSQVPTGGLKNIQYF
J: TRBJ2-4
length: 17
D: TRBD1
V: TRBV4-1
size: .

DNA: TGTGCCAGCAGCCCCCGGGGAGTCGGTTCACCCCTCCACTTT
CDR3: CASSPRGVGSPLHF
J: TRBJ1-6
length: 14
D: .
V: TRBV11-2
size: few

DNA: TGTGCCAGCAGTTACGGGATAGCGGTTACTTATGAGCAGTTCTTC
CDR3: CASSYGIAVTYEQFF
J: TRBJ2-1
length: 15
D: .
V: TRBV6-2/TRBV6-3
size: .

DNA: TGTGCCAGCAGCCTCTGGGATGAGCAGTTCTTC
CDR3: CASSLWDEQFF
J: TRBJ2-1
length: 11
D: .
V: TRBV6-2/TRBV6-3
size: many

DNA: TGTGCCAGCAATCCGGACATGGCGACAGATACGCAGTATTTT
CDR3: CASNPDMATDTQYF
J: TRBJ2-3
length: 14
D: .
V: TRBV2
size: .

DNA: TGTGCCAGCAGCCTCCGAATGGGGGGTTACGAGCAGTACTTC
CDR3: CASSLRMGGYEQYF
J: TRBJ2-7
length: 14
D: .
V: TRBV6-6
size: .

DNA: TGTGCCACCCTTCGGGGCCACATCTCTGGAAACACCATATATTTT
CDR3: CATLRGHISGNTIYF
J: TRBJ1-3
length: 15
D: .
V: TRBV7-6
size: .

DNA: TGCAGCGTTGTGGGTACGGACAGGGGTTTAGATGAGCAGTTCTTC
CDR3: CSVVGTDRGLDEQFF
J: TRBJ2-1
length: 15
D: TRBD1
V: TRBV29-1
size: .

DNA: TGTGCCAGTACTAACCGGGCCAGAAACACCGGGGAGCTGTTTTTT
CDR3: CASTNRARNTGELFF
J: TRBJ2-2
length: 15
D: .
V: TRBV19
size: .

DNA: TGTGCCAGCAGCTTTGGACAGGGGTGGACTGAAGCTTTCTTT
CDR3: CASSFGQGWTEAFF
J: TRBJ1-1
length: 14
D: TRBD1
V: TRBV7-2
size: many

DNA: TGCAGTGCAGACGCAGGGTTCTTCTCTGGCTACACCTTC
CDR3: CSADAGFFSGYTF
J: TRBJ1-2
length: 13
D: .
V: TRBV20-1
size: few

DNA: TGCAGCGTTTCCGTTGGGACGGACGTCCACGAGCAGTACTTC
CDR3: CSVSVGTDVHEQYF
J: TRBJ2-7
length: 14
D: .
V: TRBV29-1
size: .

DNA: TGTGCCAGCAGCTCAGGAGAAAACTCCTATAATTCACCCCTCCACTTT
CDR3: CASSSGENSYNSPLHF
J: TRBJ1-6
length: 16
D: .
V: TRBV5-4
size: .